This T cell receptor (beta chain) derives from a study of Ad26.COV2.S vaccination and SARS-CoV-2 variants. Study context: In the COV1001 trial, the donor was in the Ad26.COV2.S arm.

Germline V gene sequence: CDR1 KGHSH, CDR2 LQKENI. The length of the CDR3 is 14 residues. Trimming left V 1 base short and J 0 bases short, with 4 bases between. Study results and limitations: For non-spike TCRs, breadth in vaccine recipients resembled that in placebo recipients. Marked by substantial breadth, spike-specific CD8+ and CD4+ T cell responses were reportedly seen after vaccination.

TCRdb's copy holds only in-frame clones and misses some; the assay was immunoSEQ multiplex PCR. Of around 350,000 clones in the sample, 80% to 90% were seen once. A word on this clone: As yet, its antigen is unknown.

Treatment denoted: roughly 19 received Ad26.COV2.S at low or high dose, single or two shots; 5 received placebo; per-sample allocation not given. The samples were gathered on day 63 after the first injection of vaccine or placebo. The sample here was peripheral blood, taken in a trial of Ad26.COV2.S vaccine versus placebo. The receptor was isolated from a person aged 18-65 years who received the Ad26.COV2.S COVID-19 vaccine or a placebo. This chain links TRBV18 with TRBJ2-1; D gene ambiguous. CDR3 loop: CASSPLSSYNEQFF. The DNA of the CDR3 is TGTGCCAGCTCACCACTTAGCTCCTACAATGAGCAGTTCTTC.